These 6 T cell receptor beta chains were sequenced from one sample in a study of T-cell memory formation after mild COVID-19. One entry per CDR3 protein, called by TCRdb with MiXCR from the 5' RACE reads. The sample consists of approximately 490,000 distinct CDR3 sequences, 20% of them appearing once. Sequencing was performed on PBMCs or a T cell subset sorted from them (not recorded which). The origin of the receptors is an adult woman who had mild COVID-19 (a few samples of this study predate the infection). Cell type and time point are not known.

In this sample, this clonotype turned up a few times. The rearrangement links TRBV11-3 to TRBJ2-5, with TRBD2 matching over 15 bases. This CDR3 comprises 17 residues. The junction had 9 bases not matched to a gene; V was cut back by 5 bases and J by 5 bases. Germline-derived CDR1 and CDR2 are SGHNT and YENEEA. CDR3 DNA sequence: TGTGCCAGCAGCGTCGGACTAGCGGGAGGGCCAAGGGAGACCCAGTACTTC. Protein: CASSVGLAGGPRETQYF.

This clonotype was seen a few times. This chain connects TRBV12-3 or TRBV12-4 to TRBJ2-7, with unresolved D. With 1 base removed from V and 0 bases from J, the gap between germline ends came to 19 bases. The CDR3 extends over 18 amino acids. The CDR3 nucleotides read TGTGCCAGCAGTTTAGTCGGCTATGGCGAATACTACTCCTACGAGCAGTACTTC. Its translation is CASSLVGYGEYYSYEQYF.

J is TRBJ2-2 and V is TRBV7-9; D uncertain. The CDR3 contains 13 residues. Germline CDR1 SEHNR, CDR2 FQNEAQ (reference sequence). The V end lost 0 bases, the J end lost 7 bases, and 6 bases lay between the germline ends. The CDR3 coding sequence is TGTGCCAGCAGCTTAGCGGGCGGCGGGGAGCTGTTTTTT. This encodes CASSLAGGGELFF.

A few counts support this clonotype. The chain recombines TRBV20-1 with TRBJ1-3; D perhaps matches TRBD1 (5 bases). The germline CDR1 and CDR2 sequences are DFQATT and SNEGSKA (reference sequence). The CDR3 length is 14 residues. Trimming cost V 6 bases and J 0 bases, with 12 bases left between them. CDR3 amino acids: CSAPDSLSGNTIYF. CDR3 DNA: TGCAGTGCACCCGACAGCCTCTCTGGAAACACCATATATTTT.

This clonotype was seen ten or more times. The CDR3 loop is CATSPRQPSNTGELFF. Here the CDR3 DNA reads TGTGCCACCAGTCCGAGACAACCTTCGAACACCGGGGAGCTGTTTTTT. This rearrangement joins TRBV24-1 to TRBJ2-2; D call uncertain. Trimming took off 6 bases at V and 0 bases at J, with 13 bases between the two ends. The CDR3 is made up of 16 amino acids. Germline CDR1 reads KGHDR; CDR2 reads SFDVKD.

This clonotype was recorded a few times. The gene calls are TRBV7-9 and TRBJ2-1; D uncertain. V gave up 5 bases and J gave up 6 bases, with 20 bases separating them. The CDR3 runs to 16 residues. Germline CDR1 and CDR2: SEHNR and FQNEAQ (reference sequence). CDR3 nucleotides: TGTGCCAGCAGCCTTCTGAGTGATATAGTTGGCAATGAGCAGTTCTTC. Translation: CASSLLSDIVGNEQFF. Full variable domain (missing parts from reference TRBV7-9 and TRBJ2-1): DTGVSQNPRHKITKRGQNVTFRCDPISEHNRLYWYRQTLGQGPEFLTYFQNEAQLEKSRLLSDRFSAERPKGSFSTLEIQRTEQGDSAMYLCASSLLSDIVGNEQFFGPGTRLTVL.